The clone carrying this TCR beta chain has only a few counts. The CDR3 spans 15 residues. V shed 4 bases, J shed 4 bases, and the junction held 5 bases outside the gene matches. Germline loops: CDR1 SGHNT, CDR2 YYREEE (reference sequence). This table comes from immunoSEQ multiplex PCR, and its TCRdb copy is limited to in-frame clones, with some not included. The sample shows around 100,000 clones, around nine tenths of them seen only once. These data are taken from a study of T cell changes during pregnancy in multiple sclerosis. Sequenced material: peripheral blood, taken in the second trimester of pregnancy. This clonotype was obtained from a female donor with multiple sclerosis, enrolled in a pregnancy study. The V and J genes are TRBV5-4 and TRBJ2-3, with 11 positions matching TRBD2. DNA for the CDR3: TGTGCCAGCAGCCTCTTAGCGGGAGGGTCAGATACGCAGTATTTT. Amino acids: CASSLLAGGSDTQYF.